The 20 T cell receptor beta chains below were found in one sample sequenced in a study of cytomegalovirus exposure and HLA in healthy donors. Primers for the PCR totalled 60 Vbeta and 13 Jbeta. Assay used: immunoSEQ multiplex PCR; TCRdb lists only in-frame clones, some missing. The sample has about 150,000 clones; approximately 85% are singletons. Input material: PBMCs. The source is a woman in her thirties or forties in good health and CMV-seronegative.

The rearrangement joins TRBV6-6 to TRBJ1-4, with D perhaps TRBD1 (5 bases). The CDR3 spans 12 residues. Germline CDR1 MNHNY, CDR2 SVGAGI (reference sequence). The germline V and J ends were trimmed by 11 bases and 5 bases, with 12 bases remaining between them. CDR3 DNA sequence: TGTGCCGGGGGGTGGCCCAATGAAAAACTGTTTTTT. It is translated as CAGGWPNEKLFF.

This chain uses TRBV2 with TRBJ2-7, with D possibly being TRBD2 (6 bases). The germline V and J ends were trimmed by 3 bases and 4 bases, with 13 bases remaining between them. The CDR3 consists of 14 residues. Germline V gene data show CDR1 as SNHLY and CDR2 as FYNNEI. CDR3 bases: TGTGCCAGCAGTGATTACGGGAGTGAGTACGAGCAGTACTTC. Amino acids: CASSDYGSEYEQYF. The whole variable domain, remainder taken from reference TRBV2 and TRBJ2-7, is EPEVTQTPSHQVTQMGQEVILRCVPISNHLYFYWYRQILGQKVEFLVSFYNNEISEKSEIFDDQFSVERPDGSNFTLKIRSTKLEDSAMYFCASSDYGSEYEQYFGPGTRLTVT.

V usage is TRBV28 and J usage is TRBJ2-5; a possible D gene is TRBD2 (6 bases). Trimming cost V 4 bases and J 11 bases, with 14 bases left between them. Germline CDR1 reads MDHEN; CDR2 reads SYDVKM. The CDR3 is made up of 12 amino acids. The CDR3 loop reads CASSSSPREQYF. CDR3 DNA sequence: TGTGCCAGCAGTTCCAGTCCCCGGGAGCAGTACTTC.

This chain joins TRBV7-2 and TRBJ2-7, with D perhaps TRBD2 (6 bases). The CDR3 covers 13 residues. With 7 bases removed from V and 3 bases from J, the gap between germline ends came to 13 bases. The germline gives CDR1 SGHTA, CDR2 FQGNSA. DNA for the CDR3: TGTGCCAGCAACCCCGGGGGATACTACGAGCAGTACTTC. It codes for CASNPGGYYEQYF. Looking up the rest from reference TRBV7-2 and TRBJ2-7 gives the full variable domain: GAGVSQSPSNKVTEKGKDVELRCDPISGHTALYWYRQSLGQGLEFLIYFQGNSAPDKSGLPSDRFSAERTGGSVSTLTIQRTQQEDSAVYLCASNPGGYYEQYFGPGTRLTVT.

For the CDR3, the DNA is TGTGCCAGCCACACGTTGGGCGGGAGCTACGAGCAGTACTTC. This encodes CASHTLGGSYEQYF. The V and J genes are TRBV27 and TRBJ2-7; 7 positions agree with TRBD2. The CDR3 is made up of 14 amino acids. V lost 8 bases to trimming and J lost 3 bases; unmatched junction nucleotides: 10. Germline CDR1 is MNHEY and CDR2 is SMNVEV (reference sequence).

The chain is built from TRBV13 and TRBJ2-7; TRBD1 matches 7 bases. The J segment lost 3 bases and the V segment lost 1 base, leaving 21 bases of the junction unmatched. The germline gives CDR1 PRHDT, CDR2 FYEKMQ (reference sequence). The CDR3 contains 20 residues. The CDR3 DNA sequence: TGTGCCAGCAGCTTAGCTCAGGGGACGTTTGTGGTACCAGGGGGCTACGAGCAGTACTTC. Residues: CASSLAQGTFVVPGGYEQYF.

For the CDR3, the DNA is TGTGCCAGCAGTTTGGCAGGCAGAGGGGAGACCCAGTACTTC. Translated, it gives CASSLAGRGETQYF. The V and J genes are TRBV27 and TRBJ2-5; tentative D call: TRBD2 (5 bases). Per the germline V gene, CDR1 is MNHEY and CDR2 is SMNVEV (reference sequence). The V gene lost 3 bases and the J gene lost 5 bases, with 13 bases spanning the gap. The CDR3 extends over 14 amino acids.

This chain links TRBV15 with TRBJ2-3; 10 bases are shared with TRBD2. Germline values: CDR1 LNHNV, CDR2 YYDKDF (reference sequence). The CDR3 contains 16 residues. Germline trimming cut 0 bases from V and 5 bases from J; bases unmatched to any gene: 5. CDR3 amino acids: CATSRESGRAGDTQYF. CDR3 DNA: TGTGCCACCAGCAGAGAGAGCGGGAGGGCGGGAGATACGCAGTATTTT.

This rearrangement joins TRBV28 to TRBJ1-5; TRBD1 matches 7 bases. Trimming at V came to 3 bases and at J to 0 bases, leaving 5 bases not matched to a gene. This CDR3 has 16 residues. The germline V gene has CDR1 MDHEN and CDR2 SYDVKM. CDR3 bases: TGTGCCAGCAGTTTGAGAGGGACAGATAGCAATCAGCCCCAGCATTTT. It yields the protein CASSLRGTDSNQPQHF.

This chain uses TRBV7-8 with TRBJ1-2, with D maybe TRBD1 (6 bases). Germline V gene data show CDR1 as SGHVS and CDR2 as FQNEAQ. Deletions cut 4 bases from V and 7 bases from J, with 13 bases between. The CDR3 totals 13 residues. CDR3 amino acids: CASSSDRVLGYTF. The CDR3 DNA is TGTGCCAGCAGCTCGGACAGAGTACTTGGCTACACCTTC.

The chain employs TRBV27 and TRBJ1-5; no clear D gene. The CDR3 spans 14 residues. Trimming left V 6 bases short and J 2 bases short, with 11 bases between. CDR1 and CDR2 (germline): MNHEY, SMNVEV (reference sequence). The CDR3 DNA follows: TGTGCCAGCAGCCAATGGGGAGGCAATCAGCCCCAGCATTTT. This codes for CASSQWGGNQPQHF.

Details on this clone: One end of the junction does not line up with germline, which may come from a read error. CDR3 nucleotide sequence: TGTTCCAGCATCTTACTGGGCGCCGGGGAGCTGTTTTTT. Translated, it gives CSSILLGAGELFF. The chain couples TRBV7-9 to TRBJ2-2; D gene ambiguous. The germline CDR1 and CDR2 sequences are SEHNR and FQNEAQ (reference sequence). The CDR3 totals 13 residues. The entire variable domain, with the rest obtained from reference TRBV7-9 and TRBJ2-2, is as follows: DTGVSQNPRHKITKRGQNVTFRCDPISEHNRLYWYRQTLGQGPEFLTYFQNEAQLEKSRLLSDRFSAERPKGSFSTLEIQRTEQGDSAMYLCSSILLGAGELFFGEGSRLTVL.

The chain joins TRBV9 to TRBJ1-2, with 8 bases lining up with TRBD1. CDR3 size: 14 residues. Trimming cost V 5 bases and J 3 bases; bases outside gene matches: 6. Looked up from germline, CDR1 is SGDLS and CDR2 is YYNGEE. The CDR3, as DNA: TGTGCCAGCAGTCCGGGACAGGACTACTATGGCTACACCTTC. The encoded protein is CASSPGQDYYGYTF.

The chain is built from TRBV2 and TRBJ1-5; no definite D call. Deletions cut 2 bases from V and 4 bases from J, with 3 bases between. Germline CDR1 and CDR2: SNHLY and FYNNEI. The CDR3 totals 12 residues. The CDR3, as DNA: TGTGCCAGCAGTGAATCGAATCAGCCCCAGCATTTT. It is translated as CASSESNQPQHF.

This rearrangement joins TRBV10-2 to TRBJ2-7; TRBD2 matches 10 bases. This CDR3 spans 14 amino acids. The junction had 8 bases not matched to a gene; V was cut back by 8 bases and J by 4 bases. Germline CDR1 is WSHSY and CDR2 is SAAADI. This CDR3 is CASGLAGGGYEQYF. CDR3 bases: TGCGCCAGCGGCTTAGCGGGAGGTGGGTACGAGCAGTACTTC.

This chain joins TRBV5-5 and TRBJ1-5, with 8 bases aligning to TRBD1. This CDR3 region has 15 residues. The V gene end was trimmed by 3 bases and the J gene end by 3 bases; junction bases not matched to a gene: 5. CDR1 is SGHKS and CDR2 is YYEKEE in the germline V gene (reference sequence). The CDR3 sequence: CASSYLTGDNQPQHF. CDR3 bases: TGTGCCAGCAGCTACCTGACAGGGGACAATCAGCCCCAGCATTTT.

This clone has only one observation. The chain links TRBV29-1 to TRBJ2-1; 7 nucleotides match TRBD1. J lost 2 bases, V lost 5 bases, and 6 bases had no gene match. Germline CDR1 SQVTM, CDR2 ANQGSEA. This CDR3 contains 14 residues. DNA for the CDR3: TGCAGCGTTTACCAGCAGGGGGCCTACAATGAGCAGTTCTTC. Translated, it gives CSVYQQGAYNEQFF.

The chain recombines TRBV28 with TRBJ2-4; D ambiguous. Trimming took 5 bases from V and 8 from J, leaving 13 bases between them. Germline CDR1 MDHEN, CDR2 SYDVKM. The CDR3 consists of 13 residues. Here the CDR3 reads CASSPRGGDIQYF. CDR3 DNA: TGTGCCAGCAGTCCGCGAGGCGGTGACATTCAGTACTTC.

The count of this clone is one. The chain has TRBV19 and TRBJ1-4; 7 bases align to TRBD1. Germline loops: CDR1 LNHDA, CDR2 SQIVND (reference sequence). The CDR3 is 16 residues long. J gave up 0 bases and V 6 bases, and 7 bases lay outside the gene matches. As DNA, the CDR3 is TGTGCCAGTAGGACCGGGACAGCCGCAACTAATGAAAAACTGTTTTTT. Amino acids: CASRTGTAATNEKLFF.

V usage is TRBV7-2 and J usage is TRBJ1-3; TRBD1 is a possible D gene (6 bases). Germline CDR1 reads SGHTA; CDR2 reads FQGNSA. The CDR3 extends over 16 amino acids. Trimming cost V 0 bases and J 2 bases, with 11 bases left between them. In nucleotides, the CDR3 is TGTGCCAGCAGCTTAGCTGGGGCAGGGGCTGGAAACACCATATATTTT. This encodes CASSLAGAGAGNTIYF.